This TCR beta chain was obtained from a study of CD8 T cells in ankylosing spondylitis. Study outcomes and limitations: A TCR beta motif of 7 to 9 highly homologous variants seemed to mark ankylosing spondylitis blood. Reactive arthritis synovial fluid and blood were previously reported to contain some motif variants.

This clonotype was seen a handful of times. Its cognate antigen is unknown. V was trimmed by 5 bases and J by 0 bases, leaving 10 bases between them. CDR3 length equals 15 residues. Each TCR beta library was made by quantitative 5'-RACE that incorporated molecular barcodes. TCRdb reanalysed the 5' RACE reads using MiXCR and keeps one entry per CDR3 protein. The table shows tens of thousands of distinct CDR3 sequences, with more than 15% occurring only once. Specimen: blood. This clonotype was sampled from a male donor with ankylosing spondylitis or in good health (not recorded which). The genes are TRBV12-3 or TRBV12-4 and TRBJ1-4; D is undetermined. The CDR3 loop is CASSPRGATNEKLFF. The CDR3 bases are TGTGCCAGCAGTCCCCGGGGAGCAACTAATGAAAAACTGTTTTTT.